One sample yielded the 14 T cell receptor beta chains listed below, sequenced in a study of Ad26.COV2.S vaccination and SARS-CoV-2 variants. Treatment specified: about 20 received Ad26.COV2.S at low or high dose, single or two shots; several received placebo; per-sample allocation not given. Samples came from day 63 after the first vaccine or placebo injection. Only in-frame clones appear in the TCRdb table, and some are missing; sequencing was by immunoSEQ multiplex PCR. The sample includes hundreds of thousands of clones, around 90% of them seen just once. The material sequenced was peripheral blood, taken in a trial of Ad26.COV2.S vaccine versus placebo. All receptors come from a person aged 18-60 years who received the Ad26.COV2.S COVID-19 vaccine or a placebo.

The chain is built from TRBV5-4 and TRBJ1-1; TRBD1 agrees at 12 bases. This CDR3 spans 17 amino acids. V trimming: 5 bases; J trimming: 0 bases; junction bases outside the gene matches: 8. Germline V gene sequence: CDR1 SGHNT, CDR2 YYREEE (reference sequence). Written as DNA, the CDR3 is TGTGCCAGCAGAGGGGACAGGGGGCGCGGGATGAACACTGAAGCTTTCTTT. Translated: CASRGDRGRGMNTEAFF.

The chain carries TRBV6-2 or TRBV6-3 and TRBJ2-7; D is uncertain. The germline CDR1 and CDR2 sequences are MNHEY and SVGEGT. This CDR3 is 13 amino acids long. Trimming took 4 bases from V and 5 from J, leaving 12 bases between them. The CDR3 region has the DNA TGTGCCAGCAGTTCCTATTACTACCACGAGCAGTACTTC. It yields the protein CASSSYYYHEQYF.

J is TRBJ1-3 and V is TRBV19; D is uncertain. The CDR3 contains 15 residues. CDR1 and CDR2 (germline): LNHDA, SQIVND (reference sequence). V was trimmed by 8 bases and J by 0 bases, leaving 14 bases between them. The CDR3 DNA reads TGTGCCAGTCGTGAAAGACCCATCTCTGGAAACACCATATATTTT. This translates into CASRERPISGNTIYF.

The rearrangement links TRBV5-4 to TRBJ1-1; no firm D call. CDR3 size: 12 residues. Trimming removed 0 bases from V and 12 bases from J, with 12 bases in between. From germline, CDR1 is SGHNT and CDR2 YYREEE (reference sequence). CDR3: CASSLVDRNPFF. The CDR3 DNA reads TGTGCCAGCAGCTTGGTGGACCGGAACCCTTTCTTT. The variable domain in full, with the rest retrieved from reference TRBV5-4 and TRBJ1-1, is ETGVTQSPTHLIKTRGQQVTLRCSSQSGHNTVSWYQQALGQGPQFIFQYYREEENGRGNFPPRFSGLQFPNYSSELNVNALELDDSALYLCASSLVDRNPFFGQGTRLTVV.

In nucleotides, the CDR3 is TGTGCCAGCAGCTTTGGGACAGGGAAAAACATTCAGTACTTC. Its protein product is CASSFGTGKNIQYF. V gene TRBV7-9 combines with J gene TRBJ2-4, with 9 bases that match TRBD1. CDR1 is SEHNR, CDR2 FQNEAQ, per germline (reference sequence). The CDR3 contains 14 residues. Germline trimming cut 3 bases from V and 4 bases from J; bases unmatched to any gene: 1.

The chain is built from TRBV21-1 and TRBJ1-1; TRBD1, the table's D call, was not compared with the DNA. TRBV21-1 represents a pseudogene. The CDR3 length is 16 residues. Written as DNA, the CDR3 is TGTGCCAGCAGTCCCGGAGTGGGACAGCTGAACACTGAAGCTTTCTTT. Translating it yields CASSPGVGQLNTEAFF.

The chain has TRBV5-1 and TRBJ2-7; 12 bases are a match to TRBD2. Trimming took 4 bases from V and 2 from J; bases not matched to a gene: 4. The germline CDR1 and CDR2 sequences are SGHRS and YFSETQ. The length of the CDR3 is 15 residues. For the CDR3, the DNA is TGCGCCAGCAGCCTAGCGGGAGGGGATCCCTACGAGCAGTACTTC. This translates into CASSLAGGDPYEQYF.

The chain uses TRBV7-9 and TRBJ1-2, with TRBD1 identical over 7 bases. Germline CDR1 is SEHNR and CDR2 is FQNEAQ (reference sequence). V trimming: 6 bases; J trimming: 7 bases; junction bases outside the gene matches: 8. The CDR3 totals 13 residues. CDR3 sequence: CASRGTVASGYTF. CDR3 coding DNA: TGTGCCAGCAGGGGGACAGTAGCTTCTGGCTACACCTTC.

The genes are TRBV7-2 and TRBJ2-1; weak D call: TRBD1 (6 bases). Germline CDR1 and CDR2: SGHTA and FQGNSA. With 1 base removed from V and 3 bases from J, the gap between germline ends came to 10 bases. CDR3 length: 15 amino acids. This CDR3 is CASSLVQGRYNEQFF. The CDR3 DNA is TGTGCCAGCAGCTTAGTACAGGGCCGCTACAATGAGCAGTTCTTC.

The genes are TRBV7-2 and TRBJ1-1, with 9 bases aligning to TRBD1. Looked up from germline, CDR1 is SGHTA and CDR2 is FQGNSA. V dropped 9 bases and J dropped 1; count of bases not matched to a gene: 6. The CDR3 loop spans 14 amino acids. The CDR3: CASNQDRGNTEAFF. In DNA form, the CDR3 reads TGTGCCAGTAATCAGGACAGGGGGAACACTGAAGCTTTCTTT.

The V call is TRBV12-3 or TRBV12-4, the J call TRBJ2-7; tentative D call: TRBD2 (5 bases). V lost 1 base to trimming and J lost 2 bases, with 6 bases between them. The length of the CDR3 is 13 residues. The CDR3 DNA reads as TGTGCCAGCAGTTTAGTCGGGGCCTACGAGCAGTACTTC. Its translation is CASSLVGAYEQYF.

The V call is TRBV5-1, the J call TRBJ2-1, with D possibly matching TRBD1 (5 bases). Per the germline V gene, CDR1 is SGHRS and CDR2 is YFSETQ. V was shortened by 0 bases and J by 7 bases, with 20 bases between the two germline ends. The CDR3 covers 17 residues. The CDR3 sequence is CASSLDLGQGLRNEQFF. In DNA form, the CDR3 reads TGCGCCAGCAGCTTGGATTTGGGGCAGGGCCTAAGGAATGAGCAGTTCTTC.

The rearrangement joins TRBV7-9 to TRBJ2-7, with D possibly being TRBD2 (5 bases). The CDR3 consists of 14 residues. Trimming took off 5 bases at V and 2 bases at J, with 13 bases between the two ends. CDR1 is SEHNR and CDR2 is FQNEAQ in the germline V gene (reference sequence). The CDR3 loop reads CASSGVTGTYEQYF. The CDR3 DNA reads TGTGCCAGCAGCGGGGTGACGGGGACCTACGAGCAGTACTTC.

V is TRBV12-3 or TRBV12-4 and J is TRBJ2-1; D gene uncertain. The CDR3 length is 13 residues. Trimming removed 4 bases at V and 5 bases at J, with 9 bases between. As DNA, the CDR3 is TGTGCCAGCAGTTCAAGTCATAACAATGAGCAGTTCTTC. This encodes CASSSSHNNEQFF.